The clone carrying this T cell receptor beta chain was detected many times. The sample comes from a study of CD8 T cells in ankylosing spondylitis. MiXCR, run by TCRdb on the 5' RACE reads, gives a single entry per CDR3 protein. The table has under 200,000 distinct CDR3 sequences, around a tenth seen once. The CDR3 is 15 residues long. CDR1 is SGHRS, CDR2 YFSETQ, per germline. Between the trimmed V and J ends, which lost 4 bases and 3 bases, there was a span of 16 bases. The specimen sequenced was blood, either unsorted or a sorted T cell fraction (not recorded which). The chain joins TRBV5-1 to TRBJ1-1, with D perhaps TRBD1 (6 bases). The TCR sequence derives from a female donor with ankylosing spondylitis or in good health (not recorded which). CDR3 nucleotide sequence: TGCGCCAGCAGCCCGACGGGAGGGGGTTACACTGAAGCTTTCTTT. Encoded protein: CASSPTGGGYTEAFF.